This T cell receptor beta chain was retrieved from a study of CD8 T cells in ankylosing spondylitis. Whole-study findings and limits: Both synovial fluid and blood in reactive arthritis had previously been reported to carry some motif variants. A motif of 8 or 9 highly homologous TCR beta variants was seen as apparently characteristic of ankylosing spondylitis blood. The authors reported significant enrichment of disease-linked clones in matched ankylosing spondylitis synovial fluid.

Concerning this clonotype: The antigen is undetermined.

TCRdb itself ran the 5' RACE reads through MiXCR, one entry per CDR3 protein. This table holds some 800,000 distinct CDR3 sequences, approximately 10% found once. The CDR3 consists of 15 residues. V dropped 5 bases and J dropped 1 base, with 14 bases sitting between them. The germline CDR1 and CDR2 sequences are MNHNS and SASEGT. This sequence originates from a male donor with ankylosing spondylitis. The chain recombines TRBV6-1 with TRBJ1-1; no clear D. The material sequenced was blood, either unsorted or a sorted T cell fraction (not recorded which). The CDR3, as DNA: TGTGCCAGCAGTCCCCCAGGTGCCGCGAACACTGAAGCTTTCTTT. Its protein is CASSPPGAANTEAFF.